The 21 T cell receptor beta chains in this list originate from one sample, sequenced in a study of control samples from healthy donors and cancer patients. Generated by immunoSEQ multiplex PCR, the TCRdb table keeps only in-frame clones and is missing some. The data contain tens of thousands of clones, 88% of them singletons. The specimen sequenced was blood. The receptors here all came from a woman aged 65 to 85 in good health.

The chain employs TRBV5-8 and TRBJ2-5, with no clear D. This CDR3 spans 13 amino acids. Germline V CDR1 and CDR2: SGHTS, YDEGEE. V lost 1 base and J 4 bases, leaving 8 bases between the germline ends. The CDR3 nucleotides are TGTGCCAGCAGCTTGAAGGGTCGAGAGACCCAGTACTTC. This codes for CASSLKGRETQYF.

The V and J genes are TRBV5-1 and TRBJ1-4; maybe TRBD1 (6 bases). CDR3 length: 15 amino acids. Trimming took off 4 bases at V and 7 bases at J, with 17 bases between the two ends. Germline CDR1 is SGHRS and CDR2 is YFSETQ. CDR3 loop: CASSPGGSRGEKLFF. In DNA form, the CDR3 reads TGCGCCAGCAGCCCGGGGGGCTCCCGGGGTGAAAAACTGTTTTTT.

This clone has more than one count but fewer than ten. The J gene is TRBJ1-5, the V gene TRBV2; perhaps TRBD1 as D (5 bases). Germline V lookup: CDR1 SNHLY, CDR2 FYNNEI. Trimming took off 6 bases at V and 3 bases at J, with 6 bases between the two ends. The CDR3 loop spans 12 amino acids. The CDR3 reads CASSRDNQPQHF. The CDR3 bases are TGTGCCAGCAGCAGGGACAATCAGCCCCAGCATTTT.

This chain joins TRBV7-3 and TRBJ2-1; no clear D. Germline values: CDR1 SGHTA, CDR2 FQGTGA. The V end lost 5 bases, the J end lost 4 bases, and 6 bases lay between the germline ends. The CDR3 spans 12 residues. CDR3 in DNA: TGTGCCAGCAGCATACAGTACAATGAGCAGTTCTTC. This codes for CASSIQYNEQFF.

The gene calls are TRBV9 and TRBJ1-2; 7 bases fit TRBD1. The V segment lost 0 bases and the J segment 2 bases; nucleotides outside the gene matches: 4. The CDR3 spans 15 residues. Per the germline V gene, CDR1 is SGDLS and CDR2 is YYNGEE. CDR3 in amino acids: CASSVDGRGNYGYTF. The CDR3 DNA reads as TGTGCCAGCAGCGTAGATGGCAGGGGGAACTATGGCTACACCTTC.

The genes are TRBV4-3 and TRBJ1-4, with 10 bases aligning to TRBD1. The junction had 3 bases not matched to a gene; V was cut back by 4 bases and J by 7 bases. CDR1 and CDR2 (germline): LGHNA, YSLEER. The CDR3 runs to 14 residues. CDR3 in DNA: TGCGCCAGCAGCCTGGACAGGGGGGTTGAAAAACTGTTTTTT. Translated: CASSLDRGVEKLFF.

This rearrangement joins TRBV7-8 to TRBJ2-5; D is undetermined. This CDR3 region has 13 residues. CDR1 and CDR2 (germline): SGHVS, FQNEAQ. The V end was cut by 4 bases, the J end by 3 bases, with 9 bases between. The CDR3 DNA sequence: TGTGCCAGCAGCTACCGGTTAAAAGAGACCCAGTACTTC. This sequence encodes CASSYRLKETQYF.

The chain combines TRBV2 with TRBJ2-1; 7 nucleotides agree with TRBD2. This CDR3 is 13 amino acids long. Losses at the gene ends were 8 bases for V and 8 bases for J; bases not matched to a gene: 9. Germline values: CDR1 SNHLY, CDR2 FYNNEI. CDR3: CASCVGTNYEQFF. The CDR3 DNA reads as TGTGCCAGCTGCGTAGGGACTAACTATGAGCAGTTCTTC.

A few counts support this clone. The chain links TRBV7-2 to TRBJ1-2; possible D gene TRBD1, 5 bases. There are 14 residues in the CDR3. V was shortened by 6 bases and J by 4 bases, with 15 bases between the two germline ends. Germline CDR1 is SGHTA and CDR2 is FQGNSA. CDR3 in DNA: TGTGCCAGCAGGGGGGGGGAAACGTTCTATGGCTACACCTTC. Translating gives CASRGGETFYGYTF. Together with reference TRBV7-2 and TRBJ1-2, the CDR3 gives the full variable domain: GAGVSQSPSNKVTEKGKDVELRCDPISGHTALYWYRQSLGQGLEFLIYFQGNSAPDKSGLPSDRFSAERTGGSVSTLTIQRTQQEDSAVYLCASRGGETFYGYTFGSGTRLTVV.

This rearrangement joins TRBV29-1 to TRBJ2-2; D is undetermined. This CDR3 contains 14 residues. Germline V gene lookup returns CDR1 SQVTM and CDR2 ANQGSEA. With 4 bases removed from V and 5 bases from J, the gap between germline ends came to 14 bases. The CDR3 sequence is CSVGALTATGELFF. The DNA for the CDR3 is TGCAGCGTTGGCGCCCTGACTGCTACCGGGGAGCTGTTTTTT.

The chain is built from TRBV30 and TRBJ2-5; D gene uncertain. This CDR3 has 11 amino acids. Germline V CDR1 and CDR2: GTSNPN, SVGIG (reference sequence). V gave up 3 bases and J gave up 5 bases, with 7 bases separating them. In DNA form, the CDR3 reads TGTGCCTGGAGCTTGGGGGAGACCCAGTACTTC. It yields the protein CAWSLGETQYF.

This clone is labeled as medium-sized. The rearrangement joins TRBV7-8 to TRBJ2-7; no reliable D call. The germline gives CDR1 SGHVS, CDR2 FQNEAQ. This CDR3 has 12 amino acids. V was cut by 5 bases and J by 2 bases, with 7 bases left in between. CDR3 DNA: TGTGCCAGCAGCCCCCGGGCCTACGAGCAGTACTTC. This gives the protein CASSPRAYEQYF.

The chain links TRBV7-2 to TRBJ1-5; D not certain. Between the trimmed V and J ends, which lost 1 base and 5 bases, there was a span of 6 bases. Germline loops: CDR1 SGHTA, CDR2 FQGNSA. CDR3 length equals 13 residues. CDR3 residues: CASSLGGYQPQHF. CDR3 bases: TGTGCCAGCAGCTTAGGAGGATATCAGCCCCAGCATTTT.

The CDR3 spells CASSESRDIEAFF. CDR3 DNA sequence: TGTGCCAGCAGTGAGTCTCGCGACATTGAAGCTTTCTTT. V usage is TRBV6-1 and J usage is TRBJ1-1; D is ambiguous. This CDR3 contains 13 residues. Germline assignment: CDR1 MNHNS and CDR2 SASEGT. V was pared by 3 bases and J by 7 bases, with 12 bases between.

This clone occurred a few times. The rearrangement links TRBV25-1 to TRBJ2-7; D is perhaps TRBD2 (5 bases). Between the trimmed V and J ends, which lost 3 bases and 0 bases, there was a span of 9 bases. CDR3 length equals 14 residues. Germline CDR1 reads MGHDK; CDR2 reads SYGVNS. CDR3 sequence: CASSEAEGSYEQYF. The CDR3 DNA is TGTGCCAGCAGTGAGGCCGAGGGCTCCTACGAGCAGTACTTC.

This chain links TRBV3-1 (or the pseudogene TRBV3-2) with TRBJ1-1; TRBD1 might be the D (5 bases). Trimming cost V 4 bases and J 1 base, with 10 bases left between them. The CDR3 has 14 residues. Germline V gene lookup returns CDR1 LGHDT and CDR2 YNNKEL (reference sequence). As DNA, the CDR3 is TGTGCCAGCAGCCTTCCGGGACCGAACACTGAAGCTTTCTTT. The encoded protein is CASSLPGPNTEAFF.

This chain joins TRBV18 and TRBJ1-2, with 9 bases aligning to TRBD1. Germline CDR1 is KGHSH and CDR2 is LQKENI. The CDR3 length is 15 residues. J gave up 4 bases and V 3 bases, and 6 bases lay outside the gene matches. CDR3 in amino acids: CASSPRQGDGYGYTF. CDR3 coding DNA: TGTGCCAGCTCACCCCGACAGGGGGACGGCTATGGCTACACCTTC.

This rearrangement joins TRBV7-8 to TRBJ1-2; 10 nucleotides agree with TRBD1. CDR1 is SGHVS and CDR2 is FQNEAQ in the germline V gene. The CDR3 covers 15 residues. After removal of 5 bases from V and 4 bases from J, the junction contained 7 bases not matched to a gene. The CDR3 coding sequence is TGTGCCAGCAGCCAGGGACAGGGGCCACCCTATGGCTACACCTTC. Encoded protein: CASSQGQGPPYGYTF.

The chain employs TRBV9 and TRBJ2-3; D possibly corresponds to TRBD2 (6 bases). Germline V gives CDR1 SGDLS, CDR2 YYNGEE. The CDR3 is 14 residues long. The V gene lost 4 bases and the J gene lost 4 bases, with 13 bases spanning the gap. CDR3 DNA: TGTGCCAGCAGCATGGGGGGTTGGGCAGATACGCAGTATTTT. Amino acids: CASSMGGWADTQYF.

The CDR3 nucleotides are TGTGCCAGCAGCTTGGGTTCGGGAGGGCTTATCGGCGGGGAGCTGTTTTTT. This encodes CASSLGSGGLIGGELFF. V usage is TRBV5-4 and J usage is TRBJ2-2; 8 nucleotides align to TRBD2. CDR1 SGHNT and CDR2 YYREEE come from the germline V gene (reference sequence). Losses at the gene ends were 0 bases for V and 7 bases for J; bases not matched to a gene: 11. The CDR3 contains 17 residues.

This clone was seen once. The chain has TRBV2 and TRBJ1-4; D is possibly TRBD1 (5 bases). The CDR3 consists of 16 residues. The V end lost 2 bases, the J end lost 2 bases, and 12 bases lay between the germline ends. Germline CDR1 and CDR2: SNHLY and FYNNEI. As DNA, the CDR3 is TGTGCCAGCAGTGAATCTACGCGGGGCACTAATGAAAAACTGTTTTTT. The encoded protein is CASSESTRGTNEKLFF.